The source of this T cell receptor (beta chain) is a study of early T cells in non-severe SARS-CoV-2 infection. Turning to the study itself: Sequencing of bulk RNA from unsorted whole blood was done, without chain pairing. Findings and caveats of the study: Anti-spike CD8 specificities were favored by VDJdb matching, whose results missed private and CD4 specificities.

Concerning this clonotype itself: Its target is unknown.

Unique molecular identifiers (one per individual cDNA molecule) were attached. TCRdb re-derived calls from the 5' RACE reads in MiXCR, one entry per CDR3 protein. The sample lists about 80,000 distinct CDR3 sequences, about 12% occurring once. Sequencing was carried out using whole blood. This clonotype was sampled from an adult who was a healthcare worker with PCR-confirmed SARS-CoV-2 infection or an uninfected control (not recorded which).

In DNA form, the CDR3 reads TGTGCCAGCAGCTTAGGTGGGACTAGCGGGAGGAATGAGCAGTTCTTC. This sequence encodes CASSLGGTSGRNEQFF. The chain combines TRBV7-2 with TRBJ2-1; TRBD2 matches at 15 bases. This CDR3 has 16 residues. Germline values: CDR1 SGHTA, CDR2 FQGNSA. Trimming removed 1 base from V and 7 bases from J; junction bases left unmatched: 2.